Presented here are 32 T cell receptor beta chains from one specimen sequenced in a study of cytomegalovirus exposure and HLA in healthy donors. Using immunoSEQ multiplex PCR, the repertoire was profiled, and TCRdb retains in-frame clones only, with some absent. The table includes 90,000 to 150,000 clones, roughly 84% detected once. Sequences were obtained from PBMCs. These receptors were obtained from a woman in her 30s in good health and CMV-seronegative.

The rearrangement joins TRBV5-1 to TRBJ2-1; a weak D match, TRBD2 (6 bases). Deletions cut 0 bases from V and 7 bases from J, with 11 bases between. The CDR3 runs 14 residues. The germline gives CDR1 SGHRS, CDR2 YFSETQ. The chain's CDR3 is CASSLGLGINEQFF. CDR3 in DNA: TGCGCCAGCAGCTTGGGACTAGGCATAAATGAGCAGTTCTTC.

This clone was seen only once. The chain couples TRBV5-1 to TRBJ2-5; D possibly corresponds to TRBD1 (6 bases). The CDR3 consists of 20 residues. Trimming left V 5 bases short and J 2 bases short, with 31 bases between. Germline CDR1 is SGHRS and CDR2 is YFSETQ. This chain's CDR3 is CASRYRPTGKVPSGQETQYF. The CDR3 DNA reads TGCGCCAGCAGGTATCGCCCCACAGGGAAAGTTCCGTCCGGGCAAGAGACCCAGTACTTC.

The chain has TRBV5-4 and TRBJ1-5; 10 bases match TRBD1. The V gene's germline CDR1 is SGHNT and CDR2 YYREEE (reference sequence). The J segment lost 4 bases and the V segment lost 3 bases, leaving 1 base of the junction unmatched. The CDR3 is made up of 14 amino acids. CDR3: CASSSGQGNQPQHF. The DNA of the CDR3 is TGTGCCAGCAGCTCGGGACAGGGGAATCAGCCCCAGCATTTT.

The chain has TRBV2 and TRBJ1-6; 7 bases agree with TRBD1. This CDR3 spans 16 amino acids. Germline V gives CDR1 SNHLY, CDR2 FYNNEI. Trimming removed 7 bases from V and 0 bases from J; junction bases left unmatched: 6. CDR3 sequence reads: CASIRGQSSYNSPLHF. CDR3 DNA: TGTGCCAGCATAAGGGGGCAGAGCTCCTATAATTCACCCCTCCACTTT.

In its sample, this clone was seen once. The chain links TRBV9 to TRBJ1-1; weak D call: TRBD1 (6 bases). The length of the CDR3 is 15 residues. Germline values: CDR1 SGDLS, CDR2 YYNGEE. Trimming removed 3 bases at V and 2 bases at J, with 14 bases between. The CDR3 region is CASSAQQGLNTEAFF. The CDR3 DNA reads as TGTGCCAGCAGCGCCCAACAGGGACTAAACACTGAAGCTTTCTTT.

The chain uses TRBV19 and TRBJ1-2; D is possibly TRBD1 (6 bases). This CDR3 has 14 amino acids. Germline CDR1 and CDR2: LNHDA and SQIVND (reference sequence). The V gene lost 4 bases and the J gene lost 3 bases, with 12 bases spanning the gap. CDR3 DNA: TGTGCCAGTAGTAATTCTAGGACAGACTATGGCTACACCTTC. Translating it yields CASSNSRTDYGYTF.

J is TRBJ2-3 and V is TRBV7-2, with 7 bases identical to TRBD2. Germline CDR1 is SGHTA and CDR2 is FQGNSA. V gave up 4 bases and J gave up 1 base; unmatched junction bases: 5. The CDR3 is 15 amino acids. The CDR3 DNA sequence: TGTGCCAGCAGCTCGAGGACTAGGGGCACAGATACGCAGTATTTT. Its protein is CASSSRTRGTDTQYF.

J is TRBJ1-3 and V is TRBV7-8; 9 bases fit TRBD1. Trimming cost V 5 bases and J 0 bases; bases outside gene matches: 5. CDR3 size: 16 residues. Germline assignment: CDR1 SGHVS and CDR2 FQNEAQ. The CDR3 sequence is CASSLRDRVSGNTIYF. For the CDR3, the DNA is TGTGCCAGCAGCCTCCGGGACAGGGTCTCTGGAAACACCATATATTTT.

The chain employs TRBV19 and TRBJ2-7, with 8 bases identical to TRBD2. Per germline, CDR1 LNHDA and CDR2 SQIVND (reference sequence). This CDR3 spans 16 amino acids. V shed 3 bases, J shed 2 bases, and the junction held 9 bases outside the gene matches. CDR3 nucleotide sequence: TGTGCCAGTAGTATCCGAGGTAGCGGGGCGCCCTACGAGCAGTACTTC. Translation gives CASSIRGSGAPYEQYF. The variable domain in full, with the rest retrieved from reference TRBV19 and TRBJ2-7, is DGGITQSPKYLFRKEGQNVTLSCEQNLNHDAMYWYRQDPGQGLRLIYYSQIVNDFQKGDIAEGYSVSREKKESFPLTVTSAQKNPTAFYLCASSIRGSGAPYEQYFGPGTRLTVT.

To note about this clone: This CDR3 is missing its conserved last phenylalanine or tryptophan, likely due to a read error. V and J are TRBV30 and TRBJ1-2; D is possibly TRBD1 (6 bases). CDR1 is GTSNPN and CDR2 is SVGIG in the germline V gene (reference sequence). This CDR3 contains 13 residues. Trimming took 6 bases from V and 4 from J, leaving 15 bases between them. For the CDR3, the DNA is TGTGCCTGTGGCCGGGACACGACCTATGGCTACACCCTC. This gives the protein CACGRDTTYGYTL.

The chain uses TRBV2 and TRBJ2-2, with 9 nucleotides matching TRBD2. J was trimmed by 3 bases and V by 4 bases; bases with no gene match: 9. Germline loops: CDR1 SNHLY, CDR2 FYNNEI. The CDR3 length is 17 residues. For the CDR3, the DNA is TGTGCCAGCAGTGGGTCCAGAGCGGGGGGACACACCGGGGAGCTGTTTTTT. It codes for CASSGSRAGGHTGELFF. Full variable domain (outside the CDR3, taken from reference TRBV2 and TRBJ2-2): EPEVTQTPSHQVTQMGQEVILRCVPISNHLYFYWYRQILGQKVEFLVSFYNNEISEKSEIFDDQFSVERPDGSNFTLKIRSTKLEDSAMYFCASSGSRAGGHTGELFFGEGSRLTVL.

The J gene is TRBJ1-1, the V gene TRBV4-1; TRBD1 matches at 8 bases. In germline, CDR1 is MGHRA, CDR2 YSYEKL. The CDR3 runs 15 residues. V trimming: 5 bases; J trimming: 5 bases; junction bases outside the gene matches: 10. The CDR3 loop reads CASSIRTGRGTEAFF. The CDR3 DNA sequence: TGCGCCAGCAGCATCCGGACAGGGAGAGGAACTGAAGCTTTCTTT.

The CDR3: CASSDDTRGYGYTF. DNA for the CDR3: TGTGCCAGCAGCGATGATACGCGGGGCTATGGCTACACCTTC. The chain employs TRBV9 and TRBJ1-2; D call uncertain. V was shortened by 3 bases and J by 4 bases, with 13 bases between the two germline ends. The CDR3 spans 14 residues. Germline CDR1 is SGDLS and CDR2 is YYNGEE.

This sequence joins TRBV18 and TRBJ2-7; TRBD1 is a possible D gene (5 bases). V was trimmed by 2 bases and J by 3 bases, leaving 8 bases between them. Per germline, CDR1 KGHSH and CDR2 LQKENI. This CDR3 comprises 13 residues. CDR3 loop: CASSPNRIYEQYF. The CDR3 DNA reads TGTGCCAGCTCACCAAACAGGATCTACGAGCAGTACTTC.

The chain links TRBV19 to TRBJ1-2; D unclear. The CDR3 consists of 13 residues. Germline CDR1 and CDR2: LNHDA and SQIVND (reference sequence). Trimming cost V 7 bases and J 8 bases, with 17 bases left between them. DNA for the CDR3: TGTGCCAGTAATCAAGGAGGCAGTGCAGGCTACACCTTC. This gives the protein CASNQGGSAGYTF.

The chain carries TRBV9 and TRBJ2-1, with TRBD2 as a possible D gene (6 bases). The V end lost 0 bases, the J end lost 3 bases, and 10 bases lay between the germline ends. The CDR3 consists of 15 residues. CDR1 is SGDLS and CDR2 is YYNGEE in the germline V gene. CDR3 nucleotide sequence: TGTGCCAGCAGCGTAGAATCGGGACTCTACAATGAGCAGTTCTTC. It is translated as CASSVESGLYNEQFF.

The chain is built from TRBV10-3 and TRBJ1-5; weak D call: TRBD1 (5 bases). From germline, CDR1 is ENHRY and CDR2 SYGVKD. The germline V and J ends were trimmed by 6 bases and 7 bases, with 13 bases remaining between them. The CDR3 consists of 13 residues. CDR3 sequence reads: CAISPAGGQPQHF. In DNA, the CDR3 is TGTGCCATCAGCCCCGCGGGGGGACAGCCCCAGCATTTT.

The chain has TRBV7-2 and TRBJ1-2, with 10 bases identical to TRBD1. The germline CDR1 and CDR2 sequences are SGHTA and FQGNSA. Trimming cost V 1 base and J 2 bases; bases outside gene matches: 1. The CDR3 has 15 amino acids. CDR3 loop: CASSLVGQGNYGYTF. CDR3 DNA sequence: TGTGCCAGCAGCTTAGTGGGACAGGGGAACTATGGCTACACCTTC.

This rearrangement joins TRBV19 to TRBJ1-2, with TRBD1 matching over 11 bases. The CDR3 runs to 12 residues. Germline CDR1 and CDR2: LNHDA and SQIVND (reference sequence). J lost 7 bases, V lost 9 bases, and 4 bases had no gene match. Here the CDR3 reads CASRGQGVGYTF. The CDR3, as DNA: TGTGCCAGCCGGGGACAGGGGGTTGGCTACACCTTC.

In this sample, this clone turned up once. The V call is TRBV6-5, the J call TRBJ2-7; no clear D. V was clipped by 0 bases and J by 2 bases, with 11 bases between them. This CDR3 is 15 amino acids long. CDR1 is MNHEY, CDR2 SVGAGI, per germline. CDR3: CASSYSYYSPYEQYF. In nucleotides, the CDR3 is TGTGCCAGCAGTTACTCGTATTACAGTCCCTACGAGCAGTACTTC.

The chain has TRBV19 and TRBJ2-5; possible D gene TRBD1, 5 bases. Germline V gives CDR1 LNHDA, CDR2 SQIVND (reference sequence). This CDR3 is 14 amino acids long. V dropped 5 bases and J dropped 1 base, with 11 bases sitting between them. The CDR3 sequence: CASSPSGAQETQYF. The CDR3 DNA is TGTGCCAGTAGTCCCAGTGGGGCCCAAGAGACCCAGTACTTC.

V usage is TRBV5-6 and J usage is TRBJ2-1; TRBD2 aligns across 14 bases. Germline loops: CDR1 SGHDT, CDR2 YYEEEE. The CDR3 sequence is 17 residues long. Trimming at V came to 4 bases and at J to 4 bases, leaving 7 bases not matched to a gene. The CDR3: CASSDRTSGGPYNEQFF. CDR3 coding DNA: TGTGCCAGCAGCGACCGGACTAGCGGGGGGCCATACAATGAGCAGTTCTTC. Based on the CDR3 plus reference TRBV5-6 and TRBJ2-1, the full variable domain is DAGVTQSPTHLIKTRGQQVTLRCSPKSGHDTVSWYQQALGQGPQFIFQYYEEEERQRGNFPDRFSGHQFPNYSSELNVNALLLGDSALYLCASSDRTSGGPYNEQFFGPGTRLTVL.

V usage is TRBV2 and J usage is TRBJ2-3; D ambiguous. This CDR3 has 15 amino acids. Looked up from germline, CDR1 is SNHLY and CDR2 is FYNNEI. Between the trimmed V and J ends, which lost 7 bases and 4 bases, there was a span of 18 bases. The CDR3 region has the DNA TGTGCCAGCAACCCTAATCCCAGCGCGGCAGATACGCAGTATTTT. Residues: CASNPNPSAADTQYF.

This clone is a singleton in its sample. The genes are TRBV6-1 and TRBJ2-7; TRBD1 agrees at 9 bases. This CDR3 comprises 15 residues. V lost 6 bases to trimming and J lost 5 bases; unmatched junction nucleotides: 11. Germline V gene lookup returns CDR1 MNHNS and CDR2 SASEGT. Here the CDR3 reads CASRYPGQGKHEQYF. CDR3 DNA: TGTGCCAGCAGGTATCCCGGACAGGGGAAGCACGAGCAGTACTTC.

This sequence joins TRBV7-9 and TRBJ2-3; the match to TRBD2 covers 8 bases. The CDR3 covers 17 residues. Unmatched junction bases numbered 9, after V lost 1 base and J lost 3 bases. Looked up from germline, CDR1 is SEHNR and CDR2 is FQNEAQ (reference sequence). DNA of the CDR3: TGTGCCAGCAGCTTAGAATCAGCGGGGGCGCCGACAGATACGCAGTATTTT. Its protein product is CASSLESAGAPTDTQYF.

The chain joins TRBV27 to TRBJ1-6, with TRBD1 matching 7 bases. Germline V gene sequence: CDR1 MNHEY, CDR2 SMNVEV (reference sequence). V lost 4 bases to trimming and J lost 7 bases; unmatched junction nucleotides: 4. This CDR3 contains 14 residues. CDR3 nucleotides: TGTGCCAGCAGTTCAGGGGGTCGAAATTCACCCCTCCACTTT. As protein: CASSSGGRNSPLHF.

Ten or more counts support this clone. The CDR3 is CASSEDRGPYEQYF. In DNA form, the CDR3 reads TGTGCCAGCAGTGAGGACAGGGGGCCCTACGAGCAGTACTTC. The gene calls are TRBV2 and TRBJ2-7, with 11 bases lining up with TRBD1. The CDR3 covers 14 residues. CDR1 and CDR2 (germline): SNHLY, FYNNEI. The V gene end was trimmed by 3 bases and the J gene end by 2 bases; junction bases not matched to a gene: 0.

The chain employs TRBV29-1 and TRBJ2-1; possible D gene TRBD2, 7 bases. Trimming removed 7 bases from V and 10 bases from J, with 17 bases in between. The CDR3 has 12 residues. Germline CDR1 SQVTM, CDR2 ANQGSEA. The CDR3 region is CSGFGGRGEQFF. The CDR3 region has the DNA TGCAGCGGATTCGGGGGGCGGGGAGAGCAGTTCTTC.

The chain uses TRBV7-9 and TRBJ1-5; possibly TRBD1 for D (5 bases). Germline values: CDR1 SEHNR, CDR2 FQNEAQ (reference sequence). Deletions cut 2 bases from V and 5 bases from J, with 13 bases between. The CDR3 spans 15 residues. CDR3 DNA: TGTGCCAGCAGCTTAAATTCTGGGGGGGATCAGCCCCAGCATTTT. Translating it yields CASSLNSGGDQPQHF.

This chain links TRBV21-1 with TRBJ2-7; the table's TRBD1 call for D was not verified on the DNA. TRBV21-1 is noted as a pseudogene. CDR3 length: 15 residues. CDR3 coding DNA: TGTGCCAGCAGCATTCCGGGACAGGGTTCCTACGAGCAGTACTTC. This sequence encodes CASSIPGQGSYEQYF.

This chain joins TRBV6-6 and TRBJ1-2; 7 bases fit TRBD1. The CDR3 extends over 13 amino acids. Germline loops: CDR1 MNHNY, CDR2 SVGAGI (reference sequence). Losses at the gene ends were 4 bases for V and 6 bases for J; bases not matched to a gene: 5. CDR3 DNA: TGTGCCAGCAGTTCAGAGGGGGCCAATGGCTACACCTTC. It yields the protein CASSSEGANGYTF.

The chain has TRBV4-1 and TRBJ2-1; 16 bases are a match to TRBD2. CDR1 is MGHRA and CDR2 is YSYEKL in the germline V gene. The length of the CDR3 is 19 residues. V shed 3 bases and J 5 bases; nucleotides not matched to a gene: 10. The CDR3 sequence: CASSHPGLAGGPSNNEQFF. The CDR3 nucleotides are TGCGCCAGCAGCCACCCGGGACTAGCGGGGGGGCCTAGTAACAATGAGCAGTTCTTC.